The rows below give T cell receptor beta chains drawn from one sample of a study of cytomegalovirus exposure and HLA in healthy donors. Sequencing used immunoSEQ multiplex PCR; TCRdb keeps in-frame clones, though not all of them. The sample shows under 250,000 clones, 76% of them seen only once. The material sequenced was PBMCs. The receptors come from a man aged 18 to 29 in good health and CMV-seronegative. CDR3s include the opening cysteine and the closing phenylalanine or tryptophan. The D gene is left open where the match is weak. Some rows have no size entry. The others give once, few or many, or a class for an expanded clone.

TRBV2	TRBJ1-1	TRBD1	-	TGTGCCAGCAGTCAAACAGGGGGCCGGACTGAAGCTTTCTTT	CASSQTGGRTEAFF
TRBV7-2	TRBJ1-1	TRBD1	-	TGTGCCAGTACGAGACAGGGGGCTCTAGACACTGAAGCTTTCTTT	CASTRQGALDTEAFF
TRBV19	TRBJ2-3	TRBD1	many	TGTGCCAGTAGTATACCACAGGGGGGCACAGATACGCAGTATTTT	CASSIPQGGTDTQYF
TRBV18	TRBJ2-1	TRBD2	-	TGTGCCAGCTCACCTCGACTAGCGGGAGGCATCTACAATGAGCAGTTCTTC	CASSPRLAGGIYNEQFF
TRBV5-8	TRBJ2-3	TRBD1	-	TGTGCCAGCAGCTTGGCGGGACAGAGCACAGATACGCAGTATTTT	CASSLAGQSTDTQYF
TRBV14	TRBJ2-1	-	-	TGTGCCAGCAGCCAGCCCGCTTCGGGGGACAATGAGCAGTTCTTC	CASSQPASGDNEQFF
TRBV7-9	TRBJ2-7	-	-	TGTGCCAGCAGCTTGCAACAGGGTTTTGGCGAGCAGTACTTC	CASSLQQGFGEQYF
TRBV6-5	TRBJ1-2	TRBD1	few	TGTGCCAGCAGTTACTCGGGAGACAGGGTAGATGGCTACACCTTC	CASSYSGDRVDGYTF
TRBV28	TRBJ1-5	TRBD1	-	TGTGCCAGCAATGCACAGGGGGGGATGGATCAGCCCCAGCATTTT	CASNAQGGMDQPQHF
TRBV30	TRBJ2-3	TRBD2	few	TGTGCCTGGAGAGTCGATGGTAGCGGGGGAAATACGCAGTATTTT	CAWRVDGSGGNTQYF
TRBV5-1	TRBJ2-5	TRBD2	-	TGCGCCAGCAGTGGTGGTAGCGGGAGCCAAGAGACCCAGTACTTC	CASSGGSGSQETQYF
TRBV9	TRBJ2-1	TRBD1	-	TGTGCCAGCAGCGACCGGGACAGCAATGAGCAGTTCTTC	CASSDRDSNEQFF
TRBV27	TRBJ2-5	TRBD2	once	TGTGCCAGCAGTTTAGGGGCGGGAGGGCCTCTTGAGACCCAGTACTTC	CASSLGAGGPLETQYF
TRBV5-1	TRBJ1-2	-	-	TGCGCCAGCAGCTTGGAGAATTGGGAGACCTATGGCTACACCTTC	CASSLENWETYGYTF
TRBV6-4	TRBJ2-3	TRBD1	-	TGTGCCAGCAGTGAATTTAAAACAGGGGGCACAGATACGCAGTATTTT	CASSEFKTGGTDTQYF
TRBV11-1	TRBJ2-2	TRBD1	once	TGTGCCAGCAGCTCTGGACAGGGCGACGGGGAGCTGTTTTTT	CASSSGQGDGELFF
TRBV29-1	TRBJ1-1	-	-	TGCAGCGTTGACACAGGGACGACTGAAGCTTTCTTT	CSVDTGTTEAFF
TRBV28	TRBJ2-1	-	-	TGTGCCAGCAGTTTAGGAGGACGGGATGAGCAGTTCTTC	CASSLGGRDEQFF
TRBV28	TRBJ1-5	-	once	TGTGCCAGCAGCAGGGCGGCCCAGCCCCAGCATTTT	CASSRAAQPQHF
TRBV29-1	TRBJ2-7	-	-	TGCAGCGTCTCTCTCCTGACGGGCGAGCAGTACTTC	CSVSLLTGEQYF
TRBV7-9	TRBJ2-1	TRBD2	few	TGTGCCAGCAGCTTTAGCGGGAGTTCTTACAATGAGCAGTTCTTC	CASSFSGSSYNEQFF
TRBV25-1	TRBJ1-1	-	few	TGTGTCAGGGGAGTCCTGAACACTGAAGCTTTCTTT	CVRGVLNTEAFF
TRBV7-9	TRBJ2-1	TRBD2	-	TGTGCCAGCAGCACAGGGACTAGTTCCTATCTATACAATGAGCAGTTCTTC	CASSTGTSSYLYNEQFF
TRBV18	TRBJ2-3	-	-	TGTGCCAGCTCACCACCGGCCCCCACAGATACGCAGTATTTT	CASSPPAPTDTQYF
TRBV27	TRBJ2-2	TRBD1	-	TGTGCCAGCAGTTCATTACAGGGGATAAGGACCGGGGAGCTGTTTTTT	CASSSLQGIRTGELFF
TRBV28	TRBJ2-3	-	few	TGTGCCAGCAGTTTATCCACGGGAGCAGATACGCAGTATTTT	CASSLSTGADTQYF
TRBV28	TRBJ1-1	TRBD1	-	TGTGCCAGCAATCCCCTTCCGGGACAGGGGGGGAACACTGAAGCTTTCTTT	CASNPLPGQGGNTEAFF
TRBV29-1	TRBJ1-1	-	-	TGCAGCGTTACAGGGAACGCTGAAGCTTTCTTT	CSVTGNAEAFF
TRBV28	TRBJ1-2	-	-	TGTGCCAGCAGTTTCGGGAAAGACTATGGCTACACCTTC	CASSFGKDYGYTF
TRBV6-5	TRBJ2-7	TRBD2	-	TGTGCCAGCAGTTACTCACCCAGCGGGAGTTTATACGAGCAGTACTTC	CASSYSPSGSLYEQYF
TRBV6-4	TRBJ1-6	-	-	TGTGCCAGCAGCTTACAGGGTTTAAATAATTCACCCCTCCACTTT	CASSLQGLNNSPLHF
TRBV5-1	TRBJ2-3	TRBD2	-	TGCGCCAGCAGCCTCCAGACTAGCGCCCGCACAGATACGCAGTATTTT	CASSLQTSARTDTQYF
TRBV7-3	TRBJ2-5	-	-	TGTGCCAGCAGCCCTAGCCCCGGAGGGCAGGGTGAGACCCAGTACTTC	CASSPSPGGQGETQYF
TRBV19	TRBJ2-7	-	-	TGTGCCAGTAGTGCAGGGGCCCTAAACTACGAGCAGTACTTC	CASSAGALNYEQYF
TRBV15	TRBJ2-2	-	-	TGTGCCACCAGCAGAGATCGCCAGGGGTACGGGGAGCTGTTTTTT	CATSRDRQGYGELFF
TRBV6-6	TRBJ2-1	-	-	TGTGCCAGCAGTTACCGCTACAGGCAAGACAATGAGCAGTTCTTC	CASSYRYRQDNEQFF
TRBV5-4	TRBJ2-7	TRBD1	-	TGTGCCAGCAGCTTGGGTGGACAGGGCATTTCATACGAGCAGTACTTC	CASSLGGQGISYEQYF
TRBV7-6	TRBJ2-2	-	-	TGTGCCAGCCAACTACAGGAGAACACCGGGGAGCTGTTTTTT	CASQLQENTGELFF
TRBV2	TRBJ2-1	-	-	TGTGCCAGCAGTGCCCCCTCGGGGGAGCAGTTCTTC	CASSAPSGEQFF
TRBV5-1	TRBJ2-1	TRBD1	-	TGCGCCAGCAGCAACGGACAGGGTACCTACAATGAGCAGTTCTTC	CASSNGQGTYNEQFF
TRBV4-1	TRBJ2-7	TRBD2	-	TGCGCCAGCAGCCATAAGGGCGGGAGTACCTACGAGCAGTACTTC	CASSHKGGSTYEQYF
TRBV4-1	TRBJ2-5	-	-	TGCGCCAGCAGCCAACCTAACAGGGAAGAGACCCAGTACTTC	CASSQPNREETQYF
TRBV30	TRBJ2-1	TRBD2	-	TGTGCCTGGAGTGAGGCGGGAGGTCCCATACCCTACAATGAGCAGTTCTTC	CAWSEAGGPIPYNEQFF
TRBV15	TRBJ1-1	TRBD1	-	TGTGCCACCAGCAGACTATTTGACAGGGCCACTGAAGCTTTCTTT	CATSRLFDRATEAFF
TRBV25-1	TRBJ2-7	TRBD1	-	TGTGCCAGCAGTGCCCTCGGGACAGGGGGCTACGAGCAGTACTTC	CASSALGTGGYEQYF
TRBV27	TRBJ2-7	-	-	TGTGCCAGCAGTCTCACAGCGGTAAACTACGAGCAGTACTTC	CASSLTAVNYEQYF
TRBV5-4	TRBJ2-3	TRBD2	few	TGTGCCAGCAGCGTTGTGCAACGGGAGGTCAGGAATACGCAGTATTTT	CASSVVQREVRNTQYF
TRBV7-9	TRBJ2-4	TRBD1	-	TGTTCCAGCAGCGCCCGACAGGGGCTAGCCAAAAACATTCAGTACTTC	CSSSARQGLAKNIQYF